This T cell receptor (beta chain) was documented in a study of cytomegalovirus exposure and HLA in healthy donors. Whole-study findings and limits: A later analysis reported that several of the most significant clusters appeared to be linked to common viral pathogens, among them Epstein-Barr virus. Presence/absence results assume similar sequencing depth per donor, which may not hold.

On this clone itself: Antigen unknown.

Use of 60 Vbeta and 13 Jbeta primers characterized the PCR. Sequenced by immunoSEQ multiplex PCR; TCRdb stores in-frame clones only, minus some. The profile shows 110,000 or so clones, roughly 79% of them singletons. After removal of 3 bases from V and 4 bases from J, the junction contained 11 bases not matched to a gene. The CDR3 totals 16 residues. Germline-derived CDR1 and CDR2 are SGDLS and YYNGEE. Sequencing input: PBMCs. The sequence derives from a woman in her thirties or forties in good health and CMV-seronegative. The rearrangement joins TRBV9 to TRBJ1-2; 8 bases agree with TRBD1. The CDR3 sequence: CASSALRGQGIYGYTF. The CDR3 DNA sequence: TGTGCCAGCAGCGCACTCCGAGGACAGGGAATCTATGGCTACACCTTC.